This entry lists 29 T cell receptor beta chains sequenced from one sample in a study of T cells in Graves' hyperthyroidism and ophthalmopathy. TCR beta CDR3 regions were amplified from RNA. TCR CDR3 underwent first-round RT-PCR with the HTBI primer set. Each CDR3 protein gets one entry after TCRdb re-called the multiplex PCR reads with MiXCR. The sample yields hundreds of thousands of distinct CDR3 sequences, over 35% seen once. The sequenced sample consisted of blood. Source of these receptors: a man aged 18 to 30 with Graves' hyperthyroidism.

The chain is built from TRBV7-2 and TRBJ2-7, with TRBD2 identical over 11 bases. The CDR3 is made up of 15 amino acids. Trimming took 6 bases from V and 6 from J; bases not matched to a gene: 10. Germline V gene sequence: CDR1 SGHTA, CDR2 FQGNSA. CDR3 bases: TGTGCCAGCAGTAAAACTAGCGGGAGCTCTATCGAGCAGTACTTC. It translates to CASSKTSGSSIEQYF.

The chain is built from TRBV7-2 and TRBJ2-7; D not resolved. V was shortened by 2 bases and J by 2 bases, with 13 bases between the two germline ends. The CDR3 runs to 15 residues. Germline CDR1 and CDR2: SGHTA and FQGNSA. CDR3 in amino acids: CASSLSAGTTYEQYF. The CDR3 DNA follows: TGTGCCAGCAGCTTAAGTGCCGGAACCACCTACGAGCAGTACTTC.

This clonotype was detected ten times or more. J is TRBJ1-5 and V is TRBV5-6; perhaps TRBD1 as D (5 bases). The CDR3 length is 16 residues. The germline V and J ends were trimmed by 2 bases and 4 bases, with 16 bases remaining between them. CDR1 and CDR2 (germline): SGHDT, YYEEEE. The CDR3: CASSLTLGVQNQPQHF. The DNA for the CDR3 is TGTGCCAGCAGCTTAACCTTAGGGGTCCAAAATCAGCCCCAGCATTTT.

The chain couples TRBV2 to TRBJ2-6; the match to TRBD1 covers 12 bases. J lost 2 bases, V lost 7 bases, and 9 bases had no gene match. CDR3 length: 18 amino acids. Germline V lookup: CDR1 SNHLY, CDR2 FYNNEI. The CDR3 DNA reads TGTGCCAGCACTCGCTATGGGACAGGGGGCGCTGGGGCCAACGTCCTGACTTTC. Encoded protein: CASTRYGTGGAGANVLTF.

This clonotype was seen ten or more times. V is TRBV5-1 and J is TRBJ2-6; D tentatively reads TRBD1 or TRBD2 (5 bases each). This CDR3 spans 16 amino acids. Per the germline V gene, CDR1 is SGHRS and CDR2 is YFSETQ. Trimming stripped 0 bases from V and 3 bases from J, with 10 bases between. In nucleotides, the CDR3 is TGCGCCAGCAGCTTGGCCCGAGGGGATGGGGCCAACGTCCTGACTTTC. The encoded protein is CASSLARGDGANVLTF.

Regarding this clonotype: A much larger clone lies a single base off, so this may be a read error. The chain carries TRBV9 and TRBJ1-1; D gene unclear. CDR1 is SGDLS, CDR2 YYNGEE, per germline. This CDR3 is 14 amino acids long. The CDR3 bases are TGTGCCAGCAGCGTAGATGGGAAGAACACTGAAGATTTCTTT. Residues: CASSVDGKNTEDFF.

This rearrangement joins TRBV29-1 to TRBJ1-5; D remains unclear. The V end lost 7 bases, the J end lost 4 bases, and 11 bases lay between the germline ends. Germline V gene data show CDR1 as SQVTM and CDR2 as ANQGSEA. The CDR3 covers 12 residues. CDR3 coding DNA: TGCAGCGAATCGTCCGGGAATCAGCCCCAGCATTTT. This codes for CSESSGNQPQHF.

The genes are TRBV2 and TRBJ1-1; D ambiguous. Trimming shortened V by 3 bases and J by 1 base, and 12 bases separated the two germline ends. CDR1 SNHLY and CDR2 FYNNEI come from the germline V gene. CDR3 length: 15 amino acids. Here the CDR3 reads CASSEGFLQNTEAFF. As DNA, the CDR3 is TGTGCCAGCAGTGAGGGTTTTTTACAGAACACTGAAGCTTTCTTT. Based on the CDR3 plus reference TRBV2 and TRBJ1-1, the full variable domain is EPEVTQTPSHQVTQMGQEVILRCVPISNHLYFYWYRQILGQKVEFLVSFYNNEISEKSEIFDDQFSVERPDGSNFTLKIRSTKLEDSAMYFCASSEGFLQNTEAFFGQGTRLTVV.

This clonotype was seen only a few times. The CDR3 DNA reads as TGTGCCAGCAGTGGACCGGGACTTACTCCCCGGGGCACCGGGGAGCTGTTTTTT. Residues: CASSGPGLTPRGTGELFF. The chain combines TRBV2 with TRBJ2-2, with a possible D match to TRBD2 (6 bases). Trimming left V 4 bases short and J 4 bases short, with 22 bases between. Germline V CDR1 and CDR2: SNHLY, FYNNEI. The CDR3 consists of 18 residues. Full variable domain (remainder filled in from reference TRBV2 and TRBJ2-2): EPEVTQTPSHQVTQMGQEVILRCVPISNHLYFYWYRQILGQKVEFLVSFYNNEISEKSEIFDDQFSVERPDGSNFTLKIRSTKLEDSAMYFCASSGPGLTPRGTGELFFGEGSRLTVL.

This clonotype was counted ten times or more. The genes are TRBV29-1 and TRBJ2-7; D may be TRBD1 (7 bases). Germline CDR1 and CDR2: SQVTM and ANQGSEA. Trimming stripped 7 bases from V and 7 bases from J, with 17 bases between. The CDR3 has 12 amino acids. CDR3 protein: CSGGQVTREQYF. The CDR3 DNA sequence: TGCAGCGGAGGACAGGTGACTAGGGAGCAGTACTTC.

This clonotype appeared a few times. The chain joins TRBV7-9 to TRBJ1-3; the D gene is possibly TRBD1 (5 bases). The germline V gene has CDR1 SEHNR and CDR2 FQNEAQ (reference sequence). This CDR3 region has 16 residues. V was trimmed by 1 base and J by 0 bases, leaving 10 bases between them. Here the CDR3 reads CASSLVQTVSGNTIYF. DNA for the CDR3: TGTGCCAGCAGCTTAGTTCAGACAGTCTCTGGAAACACCATATATTTT. Based on the CDR3 plus reference TRBV7-9 and TRBJ1-3, the full variable domain is DTGVSQNPRHKITKRGQNVTFRCDPISEHNRLYWYRQTLGQGPEFLTYFQNEAQLEKSRLLSDRFSAERPKGSFSTLEIQRTEQGDSAMYLCASSLVQTVSGNTIYFGEGSWLTVV.

This clonotype was detected ten times or more. The chain couples TRBV9 to TRBJ1-3; D remains ambiguous. Germline V gene data show CDR1 as SGDLS and CDR2 as YYNGEE. V was shortened by 4 bases and J by 4 bases, with 9 bases between the two germline ends. This CDR3 has 13 amino acids. The CDR3 nucleotides are TGTGCCAGCAGCCCCGTTCCCGGAAACACCATATATTTT. It yields the protein CASSPVPGNTIYF.

J is TRBJ1-6 and V is TRBV2; D is perhaps TRBD1 (5 bases). Trimming took off 5 bases at V and 2 bases at J, with 16 bases between the two ends. Germline-derived CDR1 and CDR2 are SNHLY and FYNNEI. This CDR3 is built from 17 residues. In nucleotides, the CDR3 is TGTGCCAGCAGTCCAGGAGGCAGGGTCACCTATAATTCACCCCTCCACTTT. It encodes CASSPGGRVTYNSPLHF.

To note about this clonotype: This may be a read error, as it is one base from a much larger clone. This CDR3 is CAISDPGQGENEQYF. The CDR3 coding sequence is TGTGCCATCAGTGATCCGGGACAGGGGGAGAACGAGCAGTACTTC. V and J are TRBV10-3 and TRBJ2-7; 11 bases align to TRBD1. CDR1 and CDR2 (germline): ENHRY, SYGVKD. This CDR3 has 15 amino acids. V trimming: 3 bases; J trimming: 5 bases; junction bases outside the gene matches: 6.

The chain links TRBV12-3 or TRBV12-4 to TRBJ1-4, with D maybe TRBD1 (5 bases). CDR3 length: 13 amino acids. The V and J ends lost 2 bases and 7 bases respectively, with 8 bases between them. CDR3 sequence (DNA): TGTGCCAGCAGTTTATGGGGGGGTGAAAAACTGTTTTTT. As protein: CASSLWGGEKLFF.

J is TRBJ2-7 and V is TRBV10-3; no definite D call. Germline loops: CDR1 ENHRY, CDR2 SYGVKD. The CDR3 has 12 residues. The V gene lost 2 bases and the J gene lost 6 bases, with 8 bases spanning the gap. The CDR3 sequence: CAISENFGEQYF. The CDR3, as DNA: TGTGCCATCAGTGAGAATTTTGGCGAGCAGTACTTC.

This clonotype was seen a handful of times. The chain employs TRBV7-9 and TRBJ1-1; D perhaps matches TRBD1 (5 bases). The CDR3 extends over 14 amino acids. Trimming removed 4 bases at V and 4 bases at J, with 13 bases between. Germline lookup yields CDR1 SEHNR and CDR2 FQNEAQ (reference sequence). DNA for the CDR3: TGTGCCAGCAGCTCCCCAGGGCGAGCCACTGAAGCTTTCTTT. It translates to CASSSPGRATEAFF.

This clonotype came up many times. This chain joins TRBV7-8 and TRBJ1-1; D remains ambiguous. Trimming cost V 6 bases and J 3 bases, with 17 bases left between them. Germline lookup yields CDR1 SGHVS and CDR2 FQNEAQ. The CDR3 totals 15 residues. The CDR3 DNA reads as TGTGCCAGCAGTCTTTTTCGGGCGAGGGACACTGAAGCTTTCTTT. Its protein is CASSLFRARDTEAFF.

This clonotype was counted a few times. The CDR3 reads CASSIRAGASVYEQYF. The CDR3 DNA follows: TGCGCCAGCAGCATCCGAGCGGGAGCCTCGGTCTACGAGCAGTACTTC. V gene TRBV5-1 combines with J gene TRBJ2-7; 8 bases match TRBD2. The germline gives CDR1 SGHRS, CDR2 YFSETQ. The CDR3 is 16 residues long. J gave up 3 bases and V 4 bases, and 12 bases lay outside the gene matches.

In the case of this clonotype: This may come from a read error, since a much larger clone is one base off. V is TRBV29-1 and J is TRBJ2-7, with D unresolved. The germline gives CDR1 SQVTM, CDR2 ANQGSEA. The CDR3 is made up of 13 amino acids. V lost 6 bases and J lost 5, with 17 bases in between. CDR3 nucleotide sequence: TGCAGCGTCTTTGAGGCCGGGCCCCACGAGCAGTACTTC. This sequence encodes CSVFEAGPHEQYF.

This clonotype was detected once. The chain recombines TRBV20-1 with TRBJ2-6; 11 bases are shared with TRBD2. Germline CDR1 and CDR2: DFQATT and SNEGSKA (reference sequence). This CDR3 is built from 17 residues. V shed 5 bases and J 0 bases; nucleotides not matched to a gene: 6. CDR3 loop: CSAPGTSGGSGANVLTF. CDR3 coding DNA: TGCAGTGCTCCGGGGACTAGCGGAGGCTCTGGGGCCAACGTCCTGACTTTC.

As regards this clonotype: Given a much more abundant clone one base away, this may be a read error. No conserved phenylalanine or tryptophan is present at the end of the CDR3, so a read error is the likely explanation. The gene calls are TRBV29-1 and TRBJ1-4; D possibly corresponds to TRBD1 (5 bases). Looked up from germline, CDR1 is SQVTM and CDR2 is ANQGSEA. V was cut by 4 bases and J by 5 bases, with 8 bases left in between. This CDR3 is built from 12 residues. This CDR3 reads CSVVGGNEKLFS. CDR3 nucleotides: TGCAGCGTTGTGGGGGGGAATGAAAAACTGTTTTCT.

The rearrangement uses TRBV19 and TRBJ2-1; 8 nucleotides agree with TRBD2. Germline trimming cut 3 bases from V and 10 bases from J; bases unmatched to any gene: 8. The CDR3 length is 14 residues. The V gene's germline CDR1 is LNHDA and CDR2 SQIVND (reference sequence). CDR3: CASSIGTSLGEQFF. CDR3 coding DNA: TGTGCCAGTAGTATCGGGACTAGTCTAGGAGAGCAGTTCTTC.

Remarks on this clonotype: At one end, the junction sequence differs from germline, possibly due to a read error. The genes are TRBV5-6 and TRBJ1-1; D is ambiguous. Germline CDR1 and CDR2: SGHDT and YYEEEE. This CDR3 comprises 13 residues. The CDR3 nucleotides read TGTCCCAGCAAAAAGGGCATGAACACTGAAGCTTTCTTT. The encoded protein is CPSKKGMNTEAFF.

This clonotype was recorded many times. The chain employs TRBV7-2 and TRBJ2-7; no clear D. Per germline, CDR1 SGHTA and CDR2 FQGNSA. The CDR3 consists of 13 residues. V shed 5 bases and J shed 6 bases, with 14 bases lying between them. CDR3 protein: CASSRPRPGEQYF. Here the CDR3 DNA reads TGTGCCAGCAGCCGCCCGAGGCCCGGCGAGCAGTACTTC. Supplemented by reference TRBV7-2 and TRBJ2-7, the full variable domain reads GAGVSQSPSNKVTEKGKDVELRCDPISGHTALYWYRQSLGQGLEFLIYFQGNSAPDKSGLPSDRFSAERTGGSVSTLTIQRTQQEDSAVYLCASSRPRPGEQYFGPGTRLTVT.

Of note for this clonotype: Germline is not matched at one junction end, which may reflect a read error. V usage is TRBV20-1 and J usage is TRBJ2-6, with a weak D call TRBD2 (5 bases). CDR1 is DFQATT and CDR2 is SNEGSKA in the germline V gene (reference sequence). The CDR3 extends over 15 amino acids. CDR3 DNA sequence: TGCAGTGCGAGAGGGAGACCCGGCGGGGCCAACGTCCTGACTTTC. Its protein product is CSARGRPGGANVLTF.

CDR3 nucleotide sequence: TGTGCCAGCATCAGAAGGGGGGCCGGCCAGCCCCAGCATTTT. This encodes CASIRRGAGQPQHF. The rearrangement uses TRBV5-8 and TRBJ1-5, with TRBD1 as a possible D gene (6 bases). The CDR3 is made up of 14 amino acids. The V end was cut by 6 bases, the J end by 7 bases, with 17 bases between. Germline V gene data show CDR1 as SGHTS and CDR2 as YDEGEE.

V and J are TRBV5-1 and TRBJ1-5; 12 bases map to TRBD1. CDR3 length: 17 residues. V lost 2 bases and J lost 4; bases outside the gene matches: 7. Germline V gene sequence: CDR1 SGHRS, CDR2 YFSETQ. The CDR3 bases are TGCGCCAGCAGCTTAACACCGGGACAGGGGGCGAATCAGCCCCAGCATTTT. The encoded protein is CASSLTPGQGANQPQHF.

This chain connects TRBV15 to TRBJ1-5; D not resolved. Trimming cost V 5 bases and J 4 bases, with 9 bases left between them. The CDR3 runs 13 residues. The germline gives CDR1 LNHNV, CDR2 YYDKDF (reference sequence). CDR3 DNA sequence: TGTGCCACCAGCGAGGAAGGGAATCAGCCCCAGCATTTT. Its protein is CATSEEGNQPQHF. The variable domain in full, with the rest retrieved from reference TRBV15 and TRBJ1-5, is DAMVIQNPRYQVTQFGKPVTLSCSQTLNHNVMYWYQQKSSQAPKLLFHYYDKDFNNEADTPDNFQSRRPNTSFCFLDIRSPGLGDTAMYLCATSEEGNQPQHFGDGTRLSIL.